This T cell receptor (beta chain) was recovered during a study of cytotoxic CD8 clonotypes in ibrutinib-treated CLL. The V and J ends lost 1 base and 8 bases respectively, with 11 bases between them. The CDR3 extends over 13 amino acids. The V gene's germline CDR1 is MDHEN and CDR2 SYDVKM. The protocol was immunoSEQ multiplex PCR, while the TCRdb copy is restricted to in-frame clones and leaves out a portion. The sample shows about 140,000 clones, less than 95% of them seen only once. Sequenced here: PBMCs, sampled after 12 months of ibrutinib treatment. This TCR derives from a human donor with chronic lymphocytic leukemia. The chain uses TRBV28 and TRBJ1-2; tentative D call: TRBD1 (5 bases). The CDR3 spells CASSLYGAGGYTF. The CDR3 DNA is TGTGCCAGCAGTTTATACGGCGCAGGGGGCTACACCTTC.